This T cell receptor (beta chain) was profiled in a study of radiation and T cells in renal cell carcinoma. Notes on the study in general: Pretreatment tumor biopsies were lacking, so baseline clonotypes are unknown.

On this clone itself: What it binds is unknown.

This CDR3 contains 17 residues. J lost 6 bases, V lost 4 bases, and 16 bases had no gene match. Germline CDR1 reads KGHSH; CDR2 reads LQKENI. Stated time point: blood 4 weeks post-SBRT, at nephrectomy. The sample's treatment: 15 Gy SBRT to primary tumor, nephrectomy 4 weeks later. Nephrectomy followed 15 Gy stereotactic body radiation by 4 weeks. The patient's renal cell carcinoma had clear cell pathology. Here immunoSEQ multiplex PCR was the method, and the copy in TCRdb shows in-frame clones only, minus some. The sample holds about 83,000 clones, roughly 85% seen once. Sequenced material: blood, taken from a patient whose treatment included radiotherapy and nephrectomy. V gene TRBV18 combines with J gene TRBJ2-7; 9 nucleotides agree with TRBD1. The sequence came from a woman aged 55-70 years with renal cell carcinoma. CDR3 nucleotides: TGTGCCAGCTCACTGACTCCCCCGGGACAGGGAGCCGGCGAGCAGTACTTC. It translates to CASSLTPPGQGAGEQYF.